These 23 T cell receptor beta chains share one sample of origin, sequenced in a study of cytomegalovirus exposure and HLA in healthy donors. PCR used 60 Vbeta primers and 13 Jbeta primers. Sequenced by immunoSEQ multiplex PCR; TCRdb stores in-frame clones only, minus some. The sample lists about 130,000 clones; 74% were seen once. The sample consisted of PBMCs. The receptor source for this set is a woman aged 45-60 years in good health and CMV-seropositive.

This chain's CDR3 is CASALLAGRSNEQFF. The CDR3 bases are TGTGCTAGTGCCCTATTAGCGGGCCGGTCAAATGAGCAGTTCTTC. The chain is built from TRBV12-5 and TRBJ2-1, with TRBD2 matching 7 bases. Germline values: CDR1 LGHNT, CDR2 FRNRAP. This CDR3 comprises 15 residues. The ends lost 7 bases at V and 7 bases at J; junction bases unmatched: 13.

This clone was detected a few times. This rearrangement joins TRBV27 to TRBJ2-7, with 8 bases lining up with TRBD1. Trimming took 3 bases from V and 3 from J; bases not matched to a gene: 4. The CDR3 spans 14 residues. Germline CDR1 MNHEY, CDR2 SMNVEV (reference sequence). CDR3 protein: CASSFRGQGYEQYF. CDR3 DNA: TGTGCCAGCAGTTTTCGCGGACAGGGCTACGAGCAGTACTTC.

The chain combines TRBV6-5 with TRBJ2-1, with TRBD2 as a possible D gene (7 bases). The CDR3 runs to 15 residues. Germline assignment: CDR1 MNHEY and CDR2 SVGAGI. Deletions cut 0 bases from V and 12 bases from J, with 18 bases between. The CDR3 sequence: CASSYSVGRGNSQFF. In nucleotides, the CDR3 is TGTGCCAGCAGTTACTCGGTAGGGAGGGGGAACTCGCAGTTCTTC.

This clone was counted only a few times. V is TRBV6-6 and J is TRBJ2-7, with D possibly being TRBD1 (6 bases). This CDR3 comprises 15 residues. The germline V and J ends were trimmed by 8 bases and 3 bases, with 20 bases remaining between them. CDR1 and CDR2 from the germline V gene are MNHNY and SVGAGI (reference sequence). CDR3 residues: CASGQQGRDFYEQYF. CDR3 in DNA: TGTGCCAGCGGGCAACAGGGTAGGGATTTCTACGAGCAGTACTTC.

This clone was seen only a few times. The CDR3 region is CASSPQRGGSYEQYF. CDR3 DNA: TGTGCCAGCAGCCCCCAACGCGGCGGTTCCTACGAGCAGTACTTC. This chain links TRBV28 with TRBJ2-7; no clear D gene. The CDR3 extends over 15 amino acids. Trimming pared 6 bases from V and 1 base from J, leaving 16 bases between. Per germline, CDR1 MDHEN and CDR2 SYDVKM.

V usage is TRBV2 and J usage is TRBJ2-2; D might be TRBD2 (5 bases). CDR3 length: 16 amino acids. Germline-derived CDR1 and CDR2 are SNHLY and FYNNEI. The V gene lost 1 base and the J gene lost 5 bases, with 14 bases spanning the gap. The CDR3 loop reads CASSEGSGFTTGELFF. The DNA of the CDR3 is TGTGCCAGCAGTGAAGGGAGCGGCTTCACTACCGGGGAGCTGTTTTTT.

This clone was seen only a few times. The genes are TRBV4-3 and TRBJ2-6; perhaps TRBD1 as D (5 bases). Per germline, CDR1 LGHNA and CDR2 YSLEER. CDR3 length: 17 amino acids. Trimming shortened V by 4 bases and J by 3 bases, and 16 bases separated the two germline ends. The CDR3 DNA is TGCGCCAGCAGCCTGGTCACGTCAGGGTTTGGGGCCAACGTCCTGACTTTC. Its protein product is CASSLVTSGFGANVLTF.

This chain uses TRBV5-1 with TRBJ2-7; D uncertain. V gave up 0 bases and J gave up 7 bases, with 8 bases separating them. Germline CDR1 reads SGHRS; CDR2 reads YFSETQ. CDR3 length equals 12 residues. The CDR3 DNA reads TGCGCCAGCAGCTTGGTATCAGGAGAGCAGTACTTC. This translates into CASSLVSGEQYF.

The table lists this clone with a count of one. V usage is TRBV25-1 and J usage is TRBJ1-6; D is uncertain. The CDR3 length is 12 residues. Trimming pared 3 bases from V and 14 bases from J, leaving 11 bases between. In germline, CDR1 is MGHDK, CDR2 SYGVNS. CDR3 loop: CASSDQTRSLHF. In nucleotides, the CDR3 is TGTGCCAGCAGTGATCAGACCAGGTCCCTCCACTTT.

In this sample, this clone turned up a few times. The chain uses TRBV5-1 and TRBJ1-1; TRBD1 matches 8 bases. The trim removed 7 bases at V and 2 bases at J, leaving 4 bases unmatched. CDR1 is SGHRS, CDR2 YFSETQ, per germline. The CDR3 is made up of 13 amino acids. The CDR3 here is CASRTGTNTEAFF. CDR3 DNA: TGCGCCAGCCGGACAGGGACCAACACTGAAGCTTTCTTT. Full variable domain (remainder filled in from reference TRBV5-1 and TRBJ1-1): KAGVTQTPRYLIKTRGQQVTLSCSPISGHRSVSWYQQTPGQGLQFLFEYFSETQRNKGNFPGRFSGRQFSNSRSEMNVSTLELGDSALYLCASRTGTNTEAFFGQGTRLTVV.

The J gene is TRBJ1-2, the V gene TRBV14, with 7 nucleotides matching TRBD1. This CDR3 is built from 15 residues. Trimming removed 4 bases from V and 5 bases from J; junction bases left unmatched: 10. The germline gives CDR1 SGHDN, CDR2 FVKESK. This chain's CDR3 is CASSPSGAGGYGYTF. In nucleotides, the CDR3 is TGTGCCAGCAGCCCCTCCGGGGCAGGGGGGTATGGCTACACCTTC.

The chain combines TRBV7-6 with TRBJ2-7, with 7 nucleotides matching TRBD1. CDR1 and CDR2 (germline): SGHVS, FNYEAQ. CDR3 size: 15 residues. V was pared by 5 bases and J by 3 bases, with 10 bases of the junction left unmatched. As DNA, the CDR3 is TGTGCCAGCAGCCCAGGCCGGGACAGATTCTACGAGCAGTACTTC. This gives the protein CASSPGRDRFYEQYF. Looking up the rest from reference TRBV7-6 and TRBJ2-7 gives the full variable domain: GAGVSQSPRYKVTKRGQDVALRCDPISGHVSLYWYRQALGQGPEFLTYFNYEAQQDKSGLPNDRFSAERPEGSISTLTIQRTEQRDSAMYRCASSPGRDRFYEQYFGPGTRLTVT.

A few counts support this clone. An end of the junction differs from the germline gene, which may be a read error. This chain connects TRBV7-9 to TRBJ2-7; D is possibly TRBD1 (6 bases). This CDR3 is 14 amino acids long. Germline loops: CDR1 SEHNR, CDR2 FQNEAQ (reference sequence). CDR3 loop: CSSSYGGAAYEQYF. CDR3 nucleotides: TGTTCCAGCAGCTATGGGGGCGCAGCCTACGAGCAGTACTTC.

The V call is TRBV5-6, the J call TRBJ1-5, with D possibly TRBD1 on 6 matching bases. The germline V gene encodes CDR1 SGHDT and CDR2 YYEEEE. CDR3 length: 17 amino acids. V was shortened by 0 bases and J by 4 bases, with 17 bases between the two germline ends. The CDR3 bases are TGTGCCAGCAGCTTGGCCGGCTGGATAACAGGGAATCAGCCCCAGCATTTT. The encoded protein is CASSLAGWITGNQPQHF.

The V call is TRBV7-6, the J call TRBJ1-5; the D is unclear. The CDR3 consists of 12 residues. V was cut by 5 bases and J by 4 bases, with 6 bases left in between. Per germline, CDR1 SGHVS and CDR2 FNYEAQ. The CDR3 is CASSPLNQPQHF. The CDR3 DNA sequence: TGTGCCAGCAGCCCGTTAAATCAGCCCCAGCATTTT.

V usage is TRBV4-2 and J usage is TRBJ2-1; D possibly corresponds to TRBD1 (5 bases). The V gene lost 3 bases and the J gene lost 0 bases, with 12 bases spanning the gap. This CDR3 has 16 residues. Per the germline V gene, CDR1 is LGHNA and CDR2 is YNFKEQ. CDR3 in DNA: TGTGCCAGCAGCCACGCCAGGGTGAGCTCCTACAATGAGCAGTTCTTC. Amino acids: CASSHARVSSYNEQFF.

This chain joins TRBV2 and TRBJ1-4; D gene uncertain. The germline V gene has CDR1 SNHLY and CDR2 FYNNEI. The CDR3 spans 13 residues. V gave up 2 bases and J gave up 8 bases, with 9 bases separating them. CDR3: CASSETTREKLFF. The CDR3, as DNA: TGTGCCAGCAGTGAAACTACAAGGGAAAAACTGTTTTTT.

V is TRBV6-1 and J is TRBJ1-5; the match to TRBD1 covers 7 bases. With V trimmed by 8 bases and J by 0 bases, 7 bases remained unmatched. In germline, CDR1 is MNHNS, CDR2 SASEGT. The CDR3 sequence is 15 residues long. The CDR3 loop reads CASAGQQDSNQPQHF. The CDR3 DNA reads as TGTGCCAGCGCGGGACAGCAAGATAGCAATCAGCCCCAGCATTTT.

The chain links TRBV19 to TRBJ1-5; TRBD1 might be the D (6 bases). The CDR3 covers 15 residues. Looked up from germline, CDR1 is LNHDA and CDR2 is SQIVND (reference sequence). Trimming stripped 6 bases from V and 10 bases from J, with 22 bases between. For the CDR3, the DNA is TGTGCCAGTAGGGCCCTTCTGGGGGCGATCAGCCCCCAGCATTTT. Translation: CASRALLGAISPQHF. The full variable domain, with the rest looked up from reference TRBV19 and TRBJ1-5, is DGGITQSPKYLFRKEGQNVTLSCEQNLNHDAMYWYRQDPGQGLRLIYYSQIVNDFQKGDIAEGYSVSREKKESFPLTVTSAQKNPTAFYLCASRALLGAISPQHFGDGTRLSIL.

The gene calls are TRBV9 and TRBJ2-3; 9 nucleotides align to TRBD1. The CDR3 spans 14 residues. CDR1 and CDR2 from the germline V gene are SGDLS and YYNGEE. The trim removed 3 bases at V and 6 bases at J, leaving 5 bases unmatched. CDR3 region: CASSAGQGGDTQYF. In DNA, the CDR3 is TGTGCCAGCAGCGCGGGACAGGGTGGTGATACGCAGTATTTT.

This rearrangement joins TRBV7-8 to TRBJ1-1; the D gene is possibly TRBD1 (5 bases). Germline CDR1 reads SGHVS; CDR2 reads FQNEAQ. The CDR3 loop spans 14 amino acids. The ends were cut back, 5 bases at V and 1 base at J, with 11 bases in the middle. This chain's CDR3 is CASSRSGGNTEAFF. The CDR3 nucleotides read TGTGCCAGCAGCAGATCGGGGGGGAACACTGAAGCTTTCTTT.

This chain links TRBV27 with TRBJ2-7; 9 bases fit TRBD2. Unmatched junction bases numbered 3, after V lost 1 base and J lost 2 bases. There are 15 residues in the CDR3. The germline V gene encodes CDR1 MNHEY and CDR2 SMNVEV (reference sequence). CDR3 sequence: CASSLYGGGAYEQYF. CDR3 bases: TGTGCCAGCAGTTTATATGGCGGGGGGGCCTACGAGCAGTACTTC.

This clone was seen more than once but under ten times. V gene TRBV27 combines with J gene TRBJ2-3; the match to TRBD2 covers 7 bases. The CDR3 is 14 amino acids. The V gene's germline CDR1 is MNHEY and CDR2 SMNVEV (reference sequence). The junction had 1 base not matched to a gene; V was cut back by 2 bases and J by 2 bases. CDR3: CASSLAGDTDTQYF. The CDR3 nucleotides read TGTGCCAGCAGTTTAGCGGGGGACACAGATACGCAGTATTTT.